Here is one T cell receptor (beta chain) with its context. Its antigen is undetermined. With 5 bases removed from V and 6 bases from J, the gap between germline ends came to 5 bases. The germline gives CDR1 KGHSH, CDR2 LQKENI. The CDR3 spans 11 residues. The data belong to a study of T cell repertoires in aging, cancer and after chemotherapy. Rearranged V-D-J TRB sequences were amplified with a mixed TRB-A/B primer pool. A single record per CDR3 protein comes from TCRdb applying MiXCR to the multiplex PCR reads. The sample includes approximately 7,600 distinct CDR3 sequences, 40% to 45% of them seen just once. Amplification of TCR beta used genomic DNA extracted from peripheral blood. Study-wide findings and caveats: Median generation probability rose over the chemotherapy interval in each cancer cohort, suggesting rebound thymic output. Immunological memory after chemotherapy cannot be judged from the repertoire data.

This sequence originates from a human donor in good health. The chain recombines TRBV18 with TRBJ2-1; D is ambiguous. Sample: blood. In nucleotides, the CDR3 is TGTGCCAGCTCAGTCACCAATGAGCAGTTCTTC. It encodes CASSVTNEQFF. The whole variable domain, remainder taken from reference TRBV18 and TRBJ2-1, is NAGVMQNPRHLVRRRGQEARLRCSPMKGHSHVYWYRQLPEEGLKFMVYLQKENIIDESGMPKERFSAEFPKEGPSILRIQQVVRGDSAAYFCASSVTNEQFFGPGTRLTVL.